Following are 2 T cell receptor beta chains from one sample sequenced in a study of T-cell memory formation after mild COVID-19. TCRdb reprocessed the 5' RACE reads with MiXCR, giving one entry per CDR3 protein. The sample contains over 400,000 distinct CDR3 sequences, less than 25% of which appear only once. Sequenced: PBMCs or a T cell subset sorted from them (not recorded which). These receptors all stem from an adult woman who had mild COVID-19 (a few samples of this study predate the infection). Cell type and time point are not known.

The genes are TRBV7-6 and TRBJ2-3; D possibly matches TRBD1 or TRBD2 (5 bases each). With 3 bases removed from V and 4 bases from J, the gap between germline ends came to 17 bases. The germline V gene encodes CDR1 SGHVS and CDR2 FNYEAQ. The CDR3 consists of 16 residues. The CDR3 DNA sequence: TGTGCCAGCAGCTTGGGGCCGGGACGGAGGCCAGATACGCAGTATTTT. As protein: CASSLGPGRRPDTQYF.

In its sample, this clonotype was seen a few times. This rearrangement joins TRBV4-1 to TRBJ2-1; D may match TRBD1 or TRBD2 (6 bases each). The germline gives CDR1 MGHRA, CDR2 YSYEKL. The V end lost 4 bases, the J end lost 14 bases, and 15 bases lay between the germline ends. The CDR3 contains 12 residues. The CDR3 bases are TGCGCCAGCAGCCGGTTGGGGGGCGAGGAGTTCTTC. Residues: CASSRLGGEEFF.